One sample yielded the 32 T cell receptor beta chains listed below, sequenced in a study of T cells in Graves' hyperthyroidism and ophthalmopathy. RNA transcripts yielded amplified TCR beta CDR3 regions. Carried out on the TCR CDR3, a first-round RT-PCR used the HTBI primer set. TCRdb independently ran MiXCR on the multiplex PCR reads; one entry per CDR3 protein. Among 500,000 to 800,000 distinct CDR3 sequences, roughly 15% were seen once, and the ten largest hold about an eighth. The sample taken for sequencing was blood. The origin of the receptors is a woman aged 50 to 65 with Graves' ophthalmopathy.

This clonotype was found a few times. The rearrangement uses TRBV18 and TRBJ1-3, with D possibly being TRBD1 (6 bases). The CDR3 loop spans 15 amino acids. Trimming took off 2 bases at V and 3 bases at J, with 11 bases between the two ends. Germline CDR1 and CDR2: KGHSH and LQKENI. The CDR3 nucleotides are TGTGCCAGCTCACCAGATCCAGGGGTTGGAAACACCATATATTTT. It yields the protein CASSPDPGVGNTIYF.

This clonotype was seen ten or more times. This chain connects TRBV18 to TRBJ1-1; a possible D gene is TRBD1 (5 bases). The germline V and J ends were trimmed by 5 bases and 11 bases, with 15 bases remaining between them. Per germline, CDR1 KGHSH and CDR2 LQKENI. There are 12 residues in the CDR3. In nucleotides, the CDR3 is TGTGCCAGCTCATCCGACACCTCAGGGGCTTTCTTT. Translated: CASSSDTSGAFF. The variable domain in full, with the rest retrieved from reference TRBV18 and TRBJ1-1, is NAGVMQNPRHLVRRRGQEARLRCSPMKGHSHVYWYRQLPEEGLKFMVYLQKENIIDESGMPKERFSAEFPKEGPSILRIQQVVRGDSAAYFCASSSDTSGAFFGQGTRLTVV.

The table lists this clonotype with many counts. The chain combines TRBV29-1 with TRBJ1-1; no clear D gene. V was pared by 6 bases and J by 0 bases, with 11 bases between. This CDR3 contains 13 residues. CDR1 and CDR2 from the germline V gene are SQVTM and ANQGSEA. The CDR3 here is CSVSPRLNTEAFF. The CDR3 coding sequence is TGCAGCGTCAGTCCCAGACTGAACACTGAAGCTTTCTTT.

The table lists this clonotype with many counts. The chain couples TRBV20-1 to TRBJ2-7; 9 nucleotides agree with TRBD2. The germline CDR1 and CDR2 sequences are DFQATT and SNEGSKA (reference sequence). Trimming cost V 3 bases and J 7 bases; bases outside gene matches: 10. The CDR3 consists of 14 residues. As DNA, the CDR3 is TGCAGTGCTAGTAGTAGCGGGAGTCTGGGGGAGCAGTACTTC. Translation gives CSASSSGSLGEQYF.

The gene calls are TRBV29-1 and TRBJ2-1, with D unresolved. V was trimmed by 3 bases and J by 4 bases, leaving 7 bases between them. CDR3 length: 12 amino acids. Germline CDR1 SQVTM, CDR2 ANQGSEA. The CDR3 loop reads CSVEIRYNEQFF. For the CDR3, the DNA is TGCAGCGTTGAGATCCGATACAATGAGCAGTTCTTC.

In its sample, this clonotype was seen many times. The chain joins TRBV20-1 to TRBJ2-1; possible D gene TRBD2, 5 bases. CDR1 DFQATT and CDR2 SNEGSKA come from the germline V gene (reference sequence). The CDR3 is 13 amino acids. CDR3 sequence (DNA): TGCAGCACCCCTACAAGGGAGAACAATGAGCAGTTCTTC. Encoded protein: CSTPTRENNEQFF.

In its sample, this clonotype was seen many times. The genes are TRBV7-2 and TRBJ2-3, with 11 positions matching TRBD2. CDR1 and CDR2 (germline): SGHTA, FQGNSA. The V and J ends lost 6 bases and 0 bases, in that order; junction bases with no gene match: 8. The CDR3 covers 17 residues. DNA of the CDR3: TGTGCCAGCAGGTCCATAGGGACTAGCGGAAGCACAGATACGCAGTATTTT. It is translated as CASRSIGTSGSTDTQYF.

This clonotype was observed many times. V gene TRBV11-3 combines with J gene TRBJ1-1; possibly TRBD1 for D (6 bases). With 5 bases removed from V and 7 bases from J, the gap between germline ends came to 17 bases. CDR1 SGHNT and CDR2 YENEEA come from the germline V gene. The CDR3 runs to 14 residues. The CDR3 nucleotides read TGTGCCAGCAGCCCCGGGGGGGCGCTTAGTGAAGCTTTCTTT. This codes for CASSPGGALSEAFF.

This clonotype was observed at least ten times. The CDR3 reads CASSQEPGNTQYF. In DNA, the CDR3 is TGCGCCAGCAGTCAAGAGCCAGGGAATACGCAGTATTTT. V gene TRBV5-1 combines with J gene TRBJ2-3; possible D gene TRBD1, 5 bases. V was cut by 5 bases and J by 7 bases, with 14 bases left in between. CDR3 length equals 13 residues. CDR1 SGHRS and CDR2 YFSETQ come from the germline V gene.

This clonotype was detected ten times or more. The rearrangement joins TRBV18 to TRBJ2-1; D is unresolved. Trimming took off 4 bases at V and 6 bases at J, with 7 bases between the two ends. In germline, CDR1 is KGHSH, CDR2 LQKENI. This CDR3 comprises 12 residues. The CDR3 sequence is CASSRLINEQFF. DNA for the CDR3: TGTGCCAGCTCACGCCTCATCAATGAGCAGTTCTTC. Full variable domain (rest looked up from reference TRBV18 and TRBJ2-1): NAGVMQNPRHLVRRRGQEARLRCSPMKGHSHVYWYRQLPEEGLKFMVYLQKENIIDESGMPKERFSAEFPKEGPSILRIQQVVRGDSAAYFCASSRLINEQFFGPGTRLTVL.

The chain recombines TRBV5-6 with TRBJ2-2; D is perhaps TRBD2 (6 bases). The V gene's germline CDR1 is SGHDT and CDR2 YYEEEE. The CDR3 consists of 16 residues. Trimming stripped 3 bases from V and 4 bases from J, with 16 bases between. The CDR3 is CASSYKTGRITGELFF. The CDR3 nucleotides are TGTGCCAGCAGCTACAAAACCGGGAGAATCACCGGGGAGCTGTTTTTT. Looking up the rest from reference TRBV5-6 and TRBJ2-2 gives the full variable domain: DAGVTQSPTHLIKTRGQQVTLRCSPKSGHDTVSWYQQALGQGPQFIFQYYEEEERQRGNFPDRFSGHQFPNYSSELNVNALLLGDSALYLCASSYKTGRITGELFFGEGSRLTVL.

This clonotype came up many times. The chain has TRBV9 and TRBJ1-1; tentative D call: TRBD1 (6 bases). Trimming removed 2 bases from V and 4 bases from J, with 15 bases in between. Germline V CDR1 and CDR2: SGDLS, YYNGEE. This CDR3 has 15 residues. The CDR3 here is CASSVSGVGGTEAFF. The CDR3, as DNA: TGTGCCAGCAGCGTCTCAGGGGTGGGAGGCACTGAAGCTTTCTTT.

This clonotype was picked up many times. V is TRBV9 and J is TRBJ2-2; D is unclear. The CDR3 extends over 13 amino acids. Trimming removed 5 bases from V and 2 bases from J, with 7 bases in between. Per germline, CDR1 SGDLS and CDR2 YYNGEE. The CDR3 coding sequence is TGTGCCAGCAGTGTGGGAAACACCGGGGAGCTGTTTTTT. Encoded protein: CASSVGNTGELFF. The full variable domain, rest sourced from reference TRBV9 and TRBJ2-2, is DSGVTQTPKHLITATGQRVTLRCSPRSGDLSVYWYQQSLDQGLQFLIQYYNGEERAKGNILERFSAQQFPDLHSELNLSSLELGDSALYFCASSVGNTGELFFGEGSRLTVL.

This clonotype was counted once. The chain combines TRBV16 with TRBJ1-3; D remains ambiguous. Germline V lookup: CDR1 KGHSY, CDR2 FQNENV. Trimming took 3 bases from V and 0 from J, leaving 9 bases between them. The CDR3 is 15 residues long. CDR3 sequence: CASSHDGSSGNTIYF. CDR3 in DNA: TGTGCCAGCAGCCATGATGGAAGCTCTGGAAACACCATATATTTT. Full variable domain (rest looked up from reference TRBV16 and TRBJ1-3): GEEVAQTPKHLVRGEGQKAKLYCAPIKGHSYVFWYQQVLKNEFKFLISFQNENVFDETGMPKERFSAKCLPNSPCSLEIQATKLEDSAVYFCASSHDGSSGNTIYFGEGSWLTVV.

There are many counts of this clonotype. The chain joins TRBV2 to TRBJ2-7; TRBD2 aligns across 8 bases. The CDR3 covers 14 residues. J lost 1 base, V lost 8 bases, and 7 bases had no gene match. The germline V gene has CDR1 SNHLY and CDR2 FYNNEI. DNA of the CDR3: TGTGCCAGCCTCCTGGCGGGAGGTTCCTACGAGCAGTACTTC. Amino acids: CASLLAGGSYEQYF.

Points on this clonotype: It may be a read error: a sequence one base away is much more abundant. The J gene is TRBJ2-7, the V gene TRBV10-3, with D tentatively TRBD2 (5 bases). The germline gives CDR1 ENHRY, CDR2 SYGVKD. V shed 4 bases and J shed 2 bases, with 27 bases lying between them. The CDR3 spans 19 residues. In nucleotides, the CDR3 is TGTGCCATCAGTGCCCAGACGCAAGAGGACCTGGGGAGCCCCTACGAGCAGTACTTC. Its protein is CAISAQTQEDLGSPYEQYF.

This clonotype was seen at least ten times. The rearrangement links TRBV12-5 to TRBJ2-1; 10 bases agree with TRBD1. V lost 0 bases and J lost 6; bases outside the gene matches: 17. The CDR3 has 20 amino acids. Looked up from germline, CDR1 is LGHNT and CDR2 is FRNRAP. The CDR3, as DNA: TGTGCTAGTGGTTTGGTAGGTCTGGGACAGGGGCGAATTTTCCCCAATGAGCAGTTCTTC. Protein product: CASGLVGLGQGRIFPNEQFF.

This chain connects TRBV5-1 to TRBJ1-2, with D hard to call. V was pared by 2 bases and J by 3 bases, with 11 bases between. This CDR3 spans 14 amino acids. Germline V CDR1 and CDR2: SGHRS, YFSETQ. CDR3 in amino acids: CASSLSSVYYGYTF. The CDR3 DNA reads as TGCGCCAGCAGCTTAAGTTCTGTCTACTATGGCTACACCTTC.

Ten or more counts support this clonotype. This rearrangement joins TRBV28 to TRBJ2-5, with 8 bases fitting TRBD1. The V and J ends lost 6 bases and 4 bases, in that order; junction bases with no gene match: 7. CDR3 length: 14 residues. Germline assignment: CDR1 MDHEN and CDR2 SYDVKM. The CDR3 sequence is CASRETGAGETQYF. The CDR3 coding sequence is TGTGCCAGCAGAGAGACAGGGGCGGGAGAGACCCAGTACTTC.

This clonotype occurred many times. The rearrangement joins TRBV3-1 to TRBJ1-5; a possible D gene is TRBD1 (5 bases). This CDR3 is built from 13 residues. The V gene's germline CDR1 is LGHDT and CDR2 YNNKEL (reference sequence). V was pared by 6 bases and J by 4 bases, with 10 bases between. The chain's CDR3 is CASSGGGNQPQHF. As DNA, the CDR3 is TGTGCCAGCAGTGGGGGGGGTAATCAGCCCCAGCATTTT.

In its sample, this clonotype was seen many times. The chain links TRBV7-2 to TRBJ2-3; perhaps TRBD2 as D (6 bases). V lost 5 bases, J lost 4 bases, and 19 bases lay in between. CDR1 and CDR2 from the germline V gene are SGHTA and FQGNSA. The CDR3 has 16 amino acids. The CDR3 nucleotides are TGTGCCAGCAGCCTCGGGACTTTAATTGCGGCAGATACGCAGTATTTT. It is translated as CASSLGTLIAADTQYF.

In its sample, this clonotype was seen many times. The CDR3 sequence: CASKRAETQYF. CDR3 coding DNA: TGTGCCAGCAAGCGGGCGGAGACCCAGTACTTC. This rearrangement joins TRBV6-2 or TRBV6-3 to TRBJ2-5; D might be TRBD2 (6 bases). V shed 7 bases and J shed 5 bases, with 8 bases lying between them. The germline gives CDR1 MNHEY, CDR2 SVGEGT. There are 11 residues in the CDR3.

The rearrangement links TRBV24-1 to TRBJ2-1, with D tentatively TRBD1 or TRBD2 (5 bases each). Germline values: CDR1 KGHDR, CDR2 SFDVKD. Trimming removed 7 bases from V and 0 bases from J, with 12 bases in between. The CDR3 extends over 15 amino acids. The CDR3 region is CATSMTGRSYNEQFF. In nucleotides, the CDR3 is TGTGCCACCAGCATGACGGGACGCTCCTACAATGAGCAGTTCTTC.

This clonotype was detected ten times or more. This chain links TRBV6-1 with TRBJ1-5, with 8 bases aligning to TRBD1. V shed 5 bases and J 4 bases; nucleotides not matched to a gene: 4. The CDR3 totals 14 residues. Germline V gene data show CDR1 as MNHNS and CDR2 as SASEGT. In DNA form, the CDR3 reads TGTGCCAGCAGTTTACGACAGGGGAATCAGCCCCAGCATTTT. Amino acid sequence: CASSLRQGNQPQHF.

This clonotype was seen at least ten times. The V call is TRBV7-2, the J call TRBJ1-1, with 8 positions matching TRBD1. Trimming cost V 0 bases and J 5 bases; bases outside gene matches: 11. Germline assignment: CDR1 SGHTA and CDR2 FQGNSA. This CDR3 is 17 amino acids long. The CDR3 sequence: CASSLAGQGSGETEAFF. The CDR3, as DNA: TGTGCCAGCAGCTTAGCCGGACAGGGATCGGGTGAGACTGAAGCTTTCTTT. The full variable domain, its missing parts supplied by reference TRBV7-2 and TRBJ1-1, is GAGVSQSPSNKVTEKGKDVELRCDPISGHTALYWYRQSLGQGLEFLIYFQGNSAPDKSGLPSDRFSAERTGGSVSTLTIQRTQQEDSAVYLCASSLAGQGSGETEAFFGQGTRLTVV.

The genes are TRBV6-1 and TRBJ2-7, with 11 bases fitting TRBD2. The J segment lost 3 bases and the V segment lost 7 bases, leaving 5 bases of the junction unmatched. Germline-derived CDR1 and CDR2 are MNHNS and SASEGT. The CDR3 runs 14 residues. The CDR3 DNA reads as TGTGCCAGCACCGGGACTAGCGGAAACTACGAGCAGTACTTC. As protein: CASTGTSGNYEQYF.

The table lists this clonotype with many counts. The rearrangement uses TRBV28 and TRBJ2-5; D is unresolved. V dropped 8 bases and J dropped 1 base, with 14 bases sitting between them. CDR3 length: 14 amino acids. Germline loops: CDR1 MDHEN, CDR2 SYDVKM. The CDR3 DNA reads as TGTGCCAGCGGCATGGTTGGAACCCAAGAGACCCAGTACTTC. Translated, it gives CASGMVGTQETQYF.

The CDR3 DNA is TGTGCCAGGGGTGGGGCCGGCGGGTTATACGAGCAGTACTTC. Protein sequence: CARGGAGGLYEQYF. The chain uses TRBV2 and TRBJ2-7, with D possibly called TRBD1 or TRBD2 (5 bases each). Germline loops: CDR1 SNHLY, CDR2 FYNNEI. Trimming left V 9 bases short and J 4 bases short, with 19 bases between. There are 14 residues in the CDR3.

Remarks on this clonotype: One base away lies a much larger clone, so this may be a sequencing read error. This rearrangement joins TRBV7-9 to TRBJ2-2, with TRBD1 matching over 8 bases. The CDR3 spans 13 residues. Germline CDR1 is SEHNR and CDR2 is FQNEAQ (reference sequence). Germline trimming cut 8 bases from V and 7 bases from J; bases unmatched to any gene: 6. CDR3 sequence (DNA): TGTGCCAGCGAAGCAGGGGGCATCGGGGAGCTGTTTTTT. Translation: CASEAGGIGELFF.

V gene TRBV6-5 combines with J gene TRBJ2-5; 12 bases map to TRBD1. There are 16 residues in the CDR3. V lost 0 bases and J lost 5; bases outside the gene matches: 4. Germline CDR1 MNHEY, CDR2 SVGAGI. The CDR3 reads CASSYSGQGARETQYF. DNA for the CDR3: TGTGCCAGCAGTTACTCGGGACAGGGGGCGAGGGAGACCCAGTACTTC.

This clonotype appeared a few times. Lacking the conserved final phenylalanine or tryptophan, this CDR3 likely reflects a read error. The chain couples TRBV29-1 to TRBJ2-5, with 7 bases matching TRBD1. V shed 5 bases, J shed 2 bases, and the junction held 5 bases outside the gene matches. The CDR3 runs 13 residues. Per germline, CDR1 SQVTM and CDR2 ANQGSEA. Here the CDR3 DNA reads TGCAGCGTTAATCGGGACAGTCAAGAGACCCAGTACTTA. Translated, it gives CSVNRDSQETQYL.

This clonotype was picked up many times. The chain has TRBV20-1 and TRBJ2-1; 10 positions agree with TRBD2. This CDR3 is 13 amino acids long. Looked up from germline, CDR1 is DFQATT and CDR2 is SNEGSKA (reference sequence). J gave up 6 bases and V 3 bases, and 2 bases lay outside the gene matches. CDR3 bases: TGCAGTGCTAGTAGCGGGAGGTCCAATGAGCAGTTCTTC. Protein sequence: CSASSGRSNEQFF.